These 10 T cell receptor beta chains were all obtained from the same sample, sequenced in a study of cytomegalovirus exposure and HLA in healthy donors. The primer mix had 60 Vbeta and 13 Jbeta primers. Sequencing used immunoSEQ multiplex PCR; TCRdb keeps in-frame clones, though not all of them. The table has more than 130,000 clones, roughly 78% seen once; the top ten hold 2% to 2.5%. The sample was PBMCs. The receptor set was obtained from a man under 40 in good health and CMV-seronegative.

The V and J genes are TRBV28 and TRBJ2-5; D may be TRBD2 (5 bases). Trimming pared 2 bases from V and 2 bases from J, leaving 18 bases between. This CDR3 is built from 17 residues. The germline gives CDR1 MDHEN, CDR2 SYDVKM. Written as DNA, the CDR3 is TGTGCCAGCAGTTTAGGGAGTCGGATTGGTGGGCAAGAGACCCAGTACTTC. Its translation: CASSLGSRIGGQETQYF.

V gene TRBV28 combines with J gene TRBJ1-5; a possible D gene is TRBD1 (6 bases). Germline V gives CDR1 MDHEN, CDR2 SYDVKM. The CDR3 covers 14 residues. V shed 10 bases and J shed 4 bases, with 17 bases lying between them. The CDR3 protein is CATRDAGANQPQHF. The CDR3 DNA reads as TGTGCCACCAGAGACGCAGGGGCGAATCAGCCCCAGCATTTT.

This chain uses TRBV5-1 with TRBJ1-2; no reliable D call. V was shortened by 0 bases and J by 3 bases, with 21 bases between the two germline ends. The length of the CDR3 is 18 residues. The germline V gene has CDR1 SGHRS and CDR2 YFSETQ. The chain's CDR3 is CASSLVGSHELTDYGYTF. The CDR3 nucleotides read TGCGCCAGCAGCTTGGTGGGCTCACACGAATTAACGGACTATGGCTACACCTTC. Full variable domain (outside the CDR3, taken from reference TRBV5-1 and TRBJ1-2): KAGVTQTPRYLIKTRGQQVTLSCSPISGHRSVSWYQQTPGQGLQFLFEYFSETQRNKGNFPGRFSGRQFSNSRSEMNVSTLELGDSALYLCASSLVGSHELTDYGYTFGSGTRLTVV.

The V and J genes are TRBV7-9 and TRBJ2-7; maybe TRBD1 (5 bases). The CDR3 totals 12 residues. Trimming removed 4 bases at V and 6 bases at J, with 10 bases between. CDR1 is SEHNR and CDR2 is FQNEAQ in the germline V gene (reference sequence). The CDR3 protein is CASSSQGREQYF. CDR3 DNA sequence: TGTGCCAGCAGCTCTCAGGGCCGCGAGCAGTACTTC.

Regarding this clone: This specimen includes other DNA sequences encoding the same CDR3. The chain employs TRBV5-1 and TRBJ2-7; maybe TRBD1 (5 bases). V lost 0 bases and J 3 bases, leaving 7 bases between the germline ends. This CDR3 region has 13 residues. Germline CDR1 SGHRS, CDR2 YFSETQ. This chain's CDR3 is CASSLDRNYEQYF. The CDR3 region has the DNA TGCGCCAGCAGCTTGGACAGGAACTACGAGCAGTACTTC.

The chain has TRBV7-5 and TRBJ1-5. TRBV7-5 is annotated as a pseudogene. This CDR3 contains 15 residues. The CDR3 coding sequence is TGTGCCAGAAGCAGTAAGGGACTCCGGGGTCAGCCCCAGCATTTT. Translated: CARSSKGLRGQPQHF.

The gene calls are TRBV27 and TRBJ2-2; D is uncertain. The V gene's germline CDR1 is MNHEY and CDR2 SMNVEV (reference sequence). The CDR3 spans 15 residues. V was cut by 1 base and J by 0 bases, with 6 bases left in between. CDR3 nucleotide sequence: TGTGCCAGCAGTTTATTGGCAGCGAACACCGGGGAGCTGTTTTTT. Amino acids: CASSLLAANTGELFF.

The V call is TRBV6-5, the J call TRBJ2-1, with D tentatively TRBD1 (5 bases). The CDR3 has 14 residues. The ends were cut back, 3 bases at V and 8 bases at J, with 14 bases in the middle. Germline CDR1 MNHEY, CDR2 SVGAGI. CDR3 coding DNA: TGTGCCAGCAGTTATTTTGGAAGGGGCGATGAGCAGTTCTTC. This translates into CASSYFGRGDEQFF.

CDR3 loop: CASSFSGQGPAYEQYF. CDR3 DNA: TGTGCCAGCAGTTTTTCAGGGCAGGGGCCTGCCTACGAGCAGTACTTC. V usage is TRBV27 and J usage is TRBJ2-7, with a possible D match to TRBD1 (6 bases). This CDR3 is 16 amino acids long. Germline V gene data show CDR1 as MNHEY and CDR2 as SMNVEV (reference sequence). V lost 3 bases and J 2 bases, leaving 17 bases between the germline ends.

The chain combines TRBV19 with TRBJ2-7, with D possibly TRBD1 on 6 matching bases. V was pared by 6 bases and J by 2 bases, with 14 bases between. Germline lookup yields CDR1 LNHDA and CDR2 SQIVND (reference sequence). The CDR3 totals 14 residues. In DNA form, the CDR3 reads TGTGCCAGTAGCGAAGGGGGTTCGCCCTACGAGCAGTACTTC. Translating it yields CASSEGGSPYEQYF.